This TCR beta chain was recorded in a study of T-cell memory formation after mild COVID-19. About the research overall: TCR clusters were mostly donor specific.

From the 5' RACE reads, TCRdb called clonotypes with MiXCR, one entry per CDR3 protein. The data show around 470,000 distinct CDR3 sequences, around 19% seen once. General observations from the study: Clones contracting day 15 to 85 were balanced CD4/CD8; later expanders leaned CD4+.

CDR1 and CDR2 (germline): DFQATT, SNEGSKA (reference sequence). The CDR3 length is 16 residues. The J segment lost 5 bases and the V segment lost 0 bases, leaving 12 bases of the junction unmatched. Note on this clonotype: Antigen: not known.

What was sequenced was PBMCs or a T cell subset sorted from them (not recorded which). The sequence came from an adult woman who had mild COVID-19 (a few samples of this study predate the infection). Cell type and time point are not known. The chain combines TRBV20-1 with TRBJ1-2; 7 nucleotides align to TRBD1. CDR3 sequence reads: CSARDYLDRPGYGYTF. The CDR3 region has the DNA TGCAGTGCTAGAGATTACCTGGACAGGCCAGGGTATGGCTACACCTTC.